This T cell receptor (beta chain) was captured in a study of T-cell reconstitution after alpha-beta-depleted transplantation in children. General study points: Some patients' high day-60 TCRbeta diversity was traced to surviving recipient T cells and thymic progenitors. Among T cells one year after transplant, newly produced cells accounted for most counts and diversity. Several hundred expanded graft clones reportedly were the source of alpha-beta T cells about two months after transplant.

V lost 3 bases to trimming and J lost 3 bases, with 12 bases between them. Germline CDR1 reads KGHSH; CDR2 reads LQKENI. This CDR3 contains 15 residues. In the case of this clonotype: What it binds is unknown.

A library of TCRbeta sequences, prepared with unique molecular identifiers, was generated. TCRdb analysed the PCR reads with MiXCR anew, one entry per CDR3 protein. The data contain more than 200,000 distinct CDR3 sequences, approximately 17% of them singletons. The starting material was PBMCs, mostly from graft donor cells, obtained 360 days after TCRalphabeta/CD19-depleted stem cell transplant. This chain links TRBV18 with TRBJ2-1; no reliable D call. This TCR came from a male patient between 2 and 10 years old who had a stem cell transplant for acute lymphoblastic leukemia, so the T cells may come from the graft donor. This CDR3 is CASSPVGTFYNEQFF. In DNA form, the CDR3 reads TGTGCCAGCTCACCGGTTGGCACCTTCTACAATGAGCAGTTCTTC.